The 4 T cell receptor beta chains presented below share a single source sample, sequenced in a study of T-cell reconstitution after alpha-beta-depleted transplantation in children. Researchers prepared the TCRbeta library using unique molecular identifiers, the study reports. TCRdb re-derived calls from the PCR reads in MiXCR, one entry per CDR3 protein. The sample shows 800,000 to 1,000,000 distinct CDR3 sequences, roughly 29% of them seen only once. The sequencing here drew on PBMCs, mostly from graft donor cells, taken 360 days after TCRalphabeta/CD19-depleted stem cell transplant. The receptors originated from a boy under three years old who had a stem cell transplant for SCID, so the T cells may come from the graft donor.

The genes are TRBV4-2 and TRBJ2-7; 7 positions match TRBD1. The CDR3 covers 15 residues. V shed 2 bases, J shed 2 bases, and the junction held 6 bases outside the gene matches. CDR1 and CDR2 from the germline V gene are LGHNA and YNFKEQ. The CDR3 protein is CASSQTRQGPYEQYF. CDR3 DNA: TGTGCCAGCAGCCAAACCAGACAGGGACCCTACGAGCAGTACTTC.

This chain joins TRBV5-1 and TRBJ2-7; 9 bases agree with TRBD2. J lost 2 bases, V lost 7 bases, and 7 bases had no gene match. Germline V gives CDR1 SGHRS, CDR2 YFSETQ. This CDR3 has 14 amino acids. The CDR3: CASGFSGGAYEQYF. Written as DNA, the CDR3 is TGCGCCAGCGGGTTTAGCGGGGGAGCCTACGAGCAGTACTTC.

This clonotype has just a few counts. This chain joins TRBV7-9 and TRBJ2-2; 8 bases line up with TRBD2. The CDR3 totals 15 residues. Germline loops: CDR1 SEHNR, CDR2 FQNEAQ (reference sequence). V gave up 3 bases and J gave up 3 bases; unmatched junction bases: 3. The CDR3 sequence is CASSLGLGYTGELFF. For the CDR3, the DNA is TGTGCCAGCAGCTTGGGACTAGGATACACCGGGGAGCTGTTTTTT.

V usage is TRBV12-3 or TRBV12-4 and J usage is TRBJ2-4, with D maybe TRBD2 (7 bases). The CDR3 length is 15 residues. V was clipped by 2 bases and J by 5 bases, with 13 bases between them. CDR3 DNA sequence: TGTGCCAGCAGTTTAACGGGGGGCGACGAAAACATTCAGTACTTC. Translated: CASSLTGGDENIQYF.